The source of this T cell receptor beta chain is a study of blood T cell repertoires in COVID-19. Here immunoSEQ multiplex PCR was the method, and the copy in TCRdb shows in-frame clones only, minus some. The sample lists around 50,000 clones, roughly 87% occurring once. CDR3 length: 13 residues. In germline, CDR1 is SGHRS, CDR2 YFSETQ. V gave up 4 bases and J gave up 9 bases, with 13 bases separating them. Specimen: peripheral blood. The receptor was isolated from a woman aged 80 or over with COVID-19, enrolled during active disease. The genes are TRBV5-1 and TRBJ2-2; possible D gene TRBD1, 5 bases. DNA for the CDR3: TGCGCCAGCAGCCCGATTCAGGGTAGGGAGCTGTTTTTT. The encoded protein is CASSPIQGRELFF.